This T cell receptor (beta chain) stems from a study of T cells in localized non-small cell lung cancer. Regarding the study as a whole: Multi-region tumor sequencing was not done, so intratumor heterogeneity could not be excluded. Median around 56 top-100 tumor clones were shared with paired adjacent lung. Higher blood T cell density went with longer overall survival. Uninvolved adjacent lung showed higher T cell clonality than tumor.

Sequencing was performed with immunoSEQ multiplex PCR; in TCRdb, only in-frame clones are kept and a portion is missing. In the table there are some 14,000 clones, more than 65% of which are singletons. Comment on this clone: As yet, its antigen is unknown. The sample holds other DNA sequences that translate to the same CDR3.

The sequencing here drew on peripheral blood, taken before any cancer treatment. The sequence was collected from a female donor at least 60 years old with stage I squamous cell lung carcinoma.

CDR3 residues: CARSMPRQGCNSPLHF. CDR3 nucleotides: TGTGCCAGGAGCATGCCACGTCAGGGATGTAATTCACCCCTCCACTTT. This chain joins TRBV5-3 and TRBJ1-6, with D perhaps TRBD1 (5 bases). TRBV5-3 is an ORF, with its function uncertain. This CDR3 is 16 amino acids long. Trimming took off 8 bases at V and 6 bases at J, with 21 bases between the two ends.